Detailed here is one TCR beta chain. Its antigen is not yet known. The input lacks base qualities; no much larger clone sits a single base away. Library generation was performed with RT-PCR. TCRdb records Illumina HiSeq 2500 as the sequencer. TCRdb passed the public sequencing reads through fastp at Q25 and MiXCR, retaining productive beta sequences. Entries that share a CDR3 protein sequence are merged under the most common genes and DNA. The sample records hundreds of thousands of distinct CDR3 sequences, about 14% of which are singletons. The ten biggest clones cover around 7.3% of the sample. CDR1 and CDR2 were assigned from the germline V gene (reference sequence) as SEHNR and FQNEAQ. V is reduced by 5 bases and J by 7 bases, leaving a spacing of 17 bases between them. The CDR3 goes from the cysteine to the phenylalanine over 15 residues. The sequence is cut down to CDR3 DNA, 45 bases in frame from base 1.

This entry comes from a study of response to subunit inactivated influenza vaccine (dated by TCRdb to 2017 to 2018). As for the study more broadly: Deep quantitative profiling of the T cell receptor repertoire was used in the study to follow responses to a trivalent subunit inactivated influenza vaccine.

On the study overall, not on this receptor specifically: According to the authors, only a limited number of new T cells may be recruited by each seasonal influenza vaccination.

The sequence is built from TRBV7-9 and TRBJ1-4; the D segment could be TRBD1, given 5 matching bases. Source: PBMCs from blood, taken roughly 2 weeks before vaccination. The receptor was derived from a middle-aged man who received an inactivated influenza vaccine. Donor details come from another sample of the same person, matched by shared clones. CDR3 protein: CASSQRSRVPEKLFF. The DNA sequence follows: TGTGCCAGCAGCCAGAGGTCCAGGGTACCTGAAAAACTGTTTTTT.